What follows are 30 T cell receptor beta chains derived from one specimen sequenced in a study of blood T cell repertoires in COVID-19. Profiled with immunoSEQ multiplex PCR; TCRdb holds only in-frame clones, not every one. The sample contains about 190,000 clones, about three quarters of which appear only once. Input material: peripheral blood. The receptors here all came from a woman between 65 and 79 years old with acute or convalescent COVID-19.

In regard to this clone: Other DNA sequences of this sample code for an identical CDR3. The chain combines TRBV30 with TRBJ1-5; D may be TRBD1 (6 bases). V dropped 1 base and J dropped 4 bases, with 11 bases sitting between them. Germline CDR1 GTSNPN, CDR2 SVGIG (reference sequence). The CDR3 runs 14 residues. The CDR3 protein is CAWSGGQGNQPQHF. DNA for the CDR3: TGTGCCTGGAGTGGGGGTCAGGGGAATCAGCCCCAGCATTTT.

Only one count was recorded for this clone. This chain joins TRBV18 and TRBJ2-7, with 8 bases aligning to TRBD1. Germline-derived CDR1 and CDR2 are KGHSH and LQKENI. V was pared by 4 bases and J by 2 bases, with 7 bases of the junction left unmatched. The CDR3 covers 15 residues. CDR3 amino acids: CASSRGQGVAYEQYF. CDR3 coding DNA: TGTGCCAGCTCACGCGGACAGGGAGTTGCCTACGAGCAGTACTTC. The full variable domain, with the rest looked up from reference TRBV18 and TRBJ2-7, is NAGVMQNPRHLVRRRGQEARLRCSPMKGHSHVYWYRQLPEEGLKFMVYLQKENIIDESGMPKERFSAEFPKEGPSILRIQQVVRGDSAAYFCASSRGQGVAYEQYFGPGTRLTVT.

This clone was observed a single time. The chain is built from TRBV13 and TRBJ2-1; D may be TRBD2 (6 bases). Trimming cost V 1 base and J 2 bases, with 21 bases left between them. Germline CDR1 and CDR2: PRHDT and FYEKMQ (reference sequence). The length of the CDR3 is 19 residues. In nucleotides, the CDR3 is TGTGCCAGCAGCTTAGCCACTAGTCTAGCGCCCAATACCTACAATGAGCAGTTCTTC. Protein sequence: CASSLATSLAPNTYNEQFF.

The chain employs TRBV27 and TRBJ1-1, with a weak D call TRBD1 (5 bases). Trimming removed 8 bases at V and 7 bases at J, with 17 bases between. CDR1 is MNHEY, CDR2 SMNVEV, per germline (reference sequence). The CDR3 extends over 13 amino acids. CDR3 nucleotide sequence: TGTGCCAGCCGTCAAGACGGCAGGGATGAAGCTTTCTTT. Translation gives CASRQDGRDEAFF.

This chain connects TRBV13 to TRBJ1-5, with 8 bases lining up with TRBD1. The CDR3 consists of 15 residues. J gave up 8 bases and V 0 bases, and 6 bases lay outside the gene matches. Germline loops: CDR1 PRHDT, CDR2 FYEKMQ (reference sequence). The CDR3 spells CASSLGAGGSKPQHF. CDR3 nucleotide sequence: TGTGCCAGCAGCTTAGGGGCAGGGGGCTCGAAGCCCCAGCATTTT. Using reference TRBV13 and TRBJ1-5 for the parts outside the CDR3, the full variable domain is AAGVIQSPRHLIKEKRETATLKCYPIPRHDTVYWYQQGPGQDPQFLISFYEKMQSDKGSIPDRFSAQQFSDYHSELNMSSLELGDSALYFCASSLGAGGSKPQHFGDGTRLSIL.

The chain links TRBV20-1 to TRBJ2-5, with D unclear. Deletions cut 6 bases from V and 4 bases from J, with 9 bases between. This CDR3 has 11 residues. The germline gives CDR1 DFQATT, CDR2 SNEGSKA (reference sequence). This chain's CDR3 is CSALNIETQYF. The CDR3 DNA reads TGCAGTGCCTTGAACATAGAGACCCAGTACTTC.

V usage is TRBV24-1 and J usage is TRBJ2-1, with D perhaps TRBD2 (6 bases). With 5 bases removed from V and 0 bases from J, the gap between germline ends came to 13 bases. The germline CDR1 and CDR2 sequences are KGHDR and SFDVKD. The length of the CDR3 is 16 residues. DNA of the CDR3: TGTGCCACCAGTGGTAGTAGCGGTGGCTCCTACAATGAGCAGTTCTTC. Translated, it gives CATSGSSGGSYNEQFF.

Note on this clone: Other DNA sequences in the sample encode the same CDR3. The genes are TRBV29-1 and TRBJ1-1; TRBD1 matches 9 bases. CDR3 size: 12 residues. V shed 4 bases and J 3 bases; nucleotides not matched to a gene: 0. Germline V gives CDR1 SQVTM, CDR2 ANQGSEA. The CDR3 spells CSVGTGDTEAFF. In nucleotides, the CDR3 is TGCAGCGTTGGGACAGGGGACACTGAAGCTTTCTTT.

The rearrangement links TRBV9 to TRBJ2-1; 10 nucleotides agree with TRBD2. This CDR3 contains 14 residues. The V segment lost 0 bases and the J segment 15 bases; nucleotides outside the gene matches: 9. Germline V CDR1 and CDR2: SGDLS, YYNGEE. This chain's CDR3 is CASSVGLAGMGLFF. The CDR3 bases are TGTGCCAGCAGCGTAGGACTAGCGGGTATGGGGTTGTTCTTC.

V usage is TRBV19 and J usage is TRBJ2-6, with D hard to call. The V end was cut by 0 bases, the J end by 0 bases, with 9 bases between. Germline V gives CDR1 LNHDA, CDR2 SQIVND (reference sequence). This CDR3 region has 17 residues. CDR3 protein: CASSIEFRSSGANVLTF. The CDR3, as DNA: TGTGCCAGTAGTATAGAATTTCGGAGCTCTGGGGCCAACGTCCTGACTTTC.

This clone was seen a single time. The V call is TRBV7-3, the J call TRBJ1-2; tentatively, D is TRBD1 (5 bases). The length of the CDR3 is 14 residues. Trimming cost V 4 bases and J 2 bases, with 11 bases left between them. Germline V gives CDR1 SGHTA, CDR2 FQGTGA. CDR3 nucleotides: TGTGCCAGCAGCTCCCCCCGACAGAACTATGGCTACACCTTC. This encodes CASSSPRQNYGYTF.

The V gene is TRBV5-6, the J gene TRBJ1-5; 7 nucleotides line up with TRBD1. CDR3 size: 13 residues. Germline CDR1 is SGHDT and CDR2 is YYEEEE. Trimming at V came to 4 bases and at J to 6 bases, leaving 4 bases not matched to a gene. CDR3 in DNA: TGTGCCAGCAGCCAAACAGGGGCTCAGCCCCAGCATTTT. Translating it yields CASSQTGAQPQHF. The whole variable domain, remainder taken from reference TRBV5-6 and TRBJ1-5, is DAGVTQSPTHLIKTRGQQVTLRCSPKSGHDTVSWYQQALGQGPQFIFQYYEEEERQRGNFPDRFSGHQFPNYSSELNVNALLLGDSALYLCASSQTGAQPQHFGDGTRLSIL.

The V and J genes are TRBV5-1 and TRBJ2-3; 9 bases agree with TRBD1. The CDR3 consists of 15 residues. Germline values: CDR1 SGHRS, CDR2 YFSETQ. The junction had 2 bases not matched to a gene; V was cut back by 3 bases and J by 0 bases. The CDR3 reads CASSWGQGSTDTQYF. The CDR3 DNA sequence: TGCGCCAGCAGCTGGGGACAGGGAAGCACAGATACGCAGTATTTT.

The chain combines TRBV7-2 with TRBJ1-4; D is undetermined. The CDR3 is 16 residues long. CDR1 and CDR2 (germline): SGHTA, FQGNSA. V was cut by 5 bases and J by 5 bases, with 18 bases left in between. DNA of the CDR3: TGTGCCAGCAGCGACAATTACGGGGTCCCCAATGAAAAACTGTTTTTT. Translated: CASSDNYGVPNEKLFF.

This chain connects TRBV15 to TRBJ2-1; weak D call: TRBD1 (7 bases). This CDR3 region has 15 residues. CDR1 is LNHNV and CDR2 is YYDKDF in the germline V gene (reference sequence). Trimming stripped 2 bases from V and 7 bases from J, with 15 bases between. CDR3 DNA sequence: TGTGCCACCAGCAGAAATCAGGGGGGAATTAATGAGCAGTTCTTC. It is translated as CATSRNQGGINEQFF.

This clone was counted between two and nine times. The chain recombines TRBV9 with TRBJ2-1; tentatively, D is TRBD2 (6 bases). The ends were cut back, 3 bases at V and 3 bases at J, with 16 bases in the middle. CDR1 and CDR2 from the germline V gene are SGDLS and YYNGEE. The CDR3 covers 16 residues. The CDR3 reads CASSALGSPFYNEQFF. DNA for the CDR3: TGTGCCAGCAGCGCCCTCGGGAGTCCCTTCTACAATGAGCAGTTCTTC. The variable domain in full, completed from reference TRBV9 and TRBJ2-1, reads DSGVTQTPKHLITATGQRVTLRCSPRSGDLSVYWYQQSLDQGLQFLIQYYNGEERAKGNILERFSAQQFPDLHSELNLSSLELGDSALYFCASSALGSPFYNEQFFGPGTRLTVL.

This chain connects TRBV5-6 to TRBJ2-2, with 12 bases aligning to TRBD2. The CDR3 sequence is 17 residues long. V gave up 5 bases and J gave up 1 base; unmatched junction bases: 6. Germline V lookup: CDR1 SGHDT, CDR2 YYEEEE. For the CDR3, the DNA is TGTGCCAGCAGTCAGGGACTAGCGGGCTGGAACACCGGGGAGCTGTTTTTT. It encodes CASSQGLAGWNTGELFF.

This clone was seen ten or more times. The chain uses TRBV19 and TRBJ2-7, with D tentatively TRBD2 (5 bases). The CDR3 is 14 amino acids. Trimming took 6 bases from V and 0 from J, leaving 12 bases between them. Germline V gene sequence: CDR1 LNHDA, CDR2 SQIVND (reference sequence). CDR3 protein: CASRPTDYSYEQYF. The CDR3 DNA sequence: TGTGCCAGTAGACCTACTGACTACTCCTACGAGCAGTACTTC.

This chain connects TRBV30 to TRBJ2-5, with D unresolved. CDR1 is GTSNPN, CDR2 SVGIG, per germline (reference sequence). This CDR3 is 12 amino acids long. V gave up 5 bases and J gave up 2 bases, with 9 bases separating them. The CDR3 sequence is CAWSYLQETQYF. CDR3 DNA sequence: TGTGCCTGGTCCTACCTACAAGAGACCCAGTACTTC.

The chain carries TRBV2 and TRBJ1-1; D perhaps matches TRBD1 (5 bases). V lost 7 bases and J 6 bases, leaving 15 bases between the germline ends. Germline values: CDR1 SNHLY, CDR2 FYNNEI. The CDR3 is 13 amino acids. The CDR3 nucleotides are TGTGCCAGCATCGGGGGAAACACGGCTGAAGCTTTCTTT. This translates into CASIGGNTAEAFF.

V is TRBV6-6 and J is TRBJ2-3; D possibly corresponds to TRBD2 (5 bases). Germline loops: CDR1 MNHNY, CDR2 SVGAGI (reference sequence). Trimming removed 2 bases at V and 4 bases at J, with 7 bases between. The CDR3 is 13 residues long. The chain's CDR3 is CASSYRGADTQYF. Here the CDR3 DNA reads TGTGCCAGCAGTTACCGGGGTGCAGATACGCAGTATTTT.

This rearrangement joins TRBV3-1 (or the pseudogene TRBV3-2) to TRBJ1-1; 7 bases fit TRBD1. After removal of 2 bases from V and 9 bases from J, the junction contained 3 bases not matched to a gene. Germline V CDR1 and CDR2: LGHDT, YNNKEL (reference sequence). The CDR3 runs 12 residues. The CDR3 DNA reads TGTGCCAGCAGCCAAAGGGACAGTAAAGCTTTCTTT. Protein product: CASSQRDSKAFF.

This clone turned up a few times. This chain uses TRBV7-2 with TRBJ2-1, with 9 bases aligning to TRBD2. From germline, CDR1 is SGHTA and CDR2 FQGNSA. Trimming at V came to 6 bases and at J to 6 bases, leaving 9 bases not matched to a gene. This CDR3 region has 15 residues. CDR3 nucleotides: TGTGCCAGCAGTACGGGGCTAGCGGGAAGCAATGAGCAGTTCTTC. Protein: CASSTGLAGSNEQFF.

The chain recombines TRBV9 with TRBJ2-1, with 10 bases lining up with TRBD2. This CDR3 is built from 18 residues. Unmatched junction bases numbered 14, after V lost 1 base and J lost 7 bases. CDR1 and CDR2 from the germline V gene are SGDLS and YYNGEE. CDR3 in DNA: TGTGCCAGCAGCGTAACCCCCCTCGTAGCGGGAGGAGGGAATGAGCAGTTCTTC. Its protein product is CASSVTPLVAGGGNEQFF.

The rearrangement uses TRBV2 and TRBJ2-1; no clear D gene. Germline V gene lookup returns CDR1 SNHLY and CDR2 FYNNEI. CDR3 length equals 12 residues. V was clipped by 6 bases and J by 2 bases, with 5 bases between them. The CDR3 DNA reads as TGTGCCAGCAGGTCTCCCTACAATGAGCAGTTCTTC. Encoded protein: CASRSPYNEQFF. Variable domain in full (rest from reference TRBV2 and TRBJ2-1): EPEVTQTPSHQVTQMGQEVILRCVPISNHLYFYWYRQILGQKVEFLVSFYNNEISEKSEIFDDQFSVERPDGSNFTLKIRSTKLEDSAMYFCASRSPYNEQFFGPGTRLTVL.

The V call is TRBV5-1, the J call TRBJ1-2; D call uncertain. Germline values: CDR1 SGHRS, CDR2 YFSETQ. The V gene lost 1 base and the J gene lost 4 bases, with 14 bases spanning the gap. There are 15 residues in the CDR3. The CDR3 region is CASSLHRNKGYGYTF. The CDR3 DNA is TGCGCCAGCAGCTTGCACAGAAATAAAGGCTATGGCTACACCTTC.

V and J are TRBV13 and TRBJ1-2; 7 bases agree with TRBD1. Germline lookup yields CDR1 PRHDT and CDR2 FYEKMQ (reference sequence). CDR3 length: 13 amino acids. Germline trimming cut 2 bases from V and 6 bases from J; bases unmatched to any gene: 3. This CDR3 reads CASSLPGGNGYTF. CDR3 nucleotide sequence: TGTGCCAGCAGCTTACCAGGGGGAAATGGCTACACCTTC.

The V gene is TRBV19, the J gene TRBJ2-6; TRBD2 agrees at 8 bases. Germline V CDR1 and CDR2: LNHDA, SQIVND (reference sequence). V lost 4 bases to trimming and J lost 0 bases; unmatched junction nucleotides: 5. The CDR3 loop spans 17 amino acids. The DNA of the CDR3 is TGTGCCAGTAGTACTACGGGAGGGACCTCTGGGGCCAACGTCCTGACTTTC. Amino acid sequence: CASSTTGGTSGANVLTF.

The rearrangement uses TRBV10-3 and TRBJ2-3; D is ambiguous. Between the trimmed V and J ends, which lost 0 bases and 6 bases, there was a span of 7 bases. The germline V gene has CDR1 ENHRY and CDR2 SYGVKD. The CDR3 runs to 13 residues. The CDR3 protein is CAISESPLDTQYF. The CDR3 DNA reads as TGTGCCATCAGTGAGTCCCCGTTGGATACGCAGTATTTT.

The chain carries TRBV24-1 and TRBJ2-3, with 7 bases fitting TRBD2. V shed 6 bases, J shed 8 bases, and the junction held 4 bases outside the gene matches. The CDR3 loop spans 12 amino acids. In germline, CDR1 is KGHDR, CDR2 SFDVKD. The CDR3 DNA sequence: TGTGCCACCAGTCCCGGGGGGAGTACGCAGTATTTT. Protein sequence: CATSPGGSTQYF.